A single sample gave rise to the 20 T cell receptor beta chains below, sequenced in a study of vaccination and CD4 T cells after COVID-19. These receptors are not linked to any known antigen. Sample treatment: approximately 10-day PBMC culture with coronavirus spike peptide pools or control peptides (ViraFEST assay). During the years 2011-2018, before the COVID-19 pandemic, the unexposed donor's CD4+ T cells were collected. The assay that was used to sequence DNA from cultured CD4+ T cells was the Oncomine TCR Beta short-read assay. TCRdb recomputed calls from the PCR reads with MiXCR, one row per CDR3 protein. The sample includes roughly 7,400 distinct CDR3 sequences, about a third of them seen just once. Specimen: CD4+ T cells from blood, cultured in vitro. These receptors were obtained from a human donor in good health.

The CDR3 sequence is CASSYPNPGTHYGYTF. CDR3 DNA sequence: TGTGCCAGCAGTTACCCTAACCCCGGGACTCATTATGGCTACACCTTC. The chain combines TRBV12-3 or TRBV12-4 with TRBJ1-2; TRBD1 is a possible D gene (5 bases). Trimming left V 4 bases short and J 5 bases short, with 20 bases between. CDR3 size: 16 residues.

As DNA, the CDR3 is TGTGCCAGCAGGCCCGGGACAGGAGGAATTTACGAGCAGTACTTC. This codes for CASRPGTGGIYEQYF. V and J are TRBV6-1 and TRBJ2-7; 8 bases fit TRBD1. The germline V gene has CDR1 MNHNS and CDR2 SASEGT. Trimming took 6 bases from V and 4 from J; bases not matched to a gene: 11. This CDR3 has 15 residues.

This sequence joins TRBV18 and TRBJ1-6; TRBD1 might be the D (5 bases). CDR1 and CDR2 (germline): KGHSH, LQKENI. CDR3 length: 17 amino acids. The V end was cut by 4 bases, the J end by 0 bases, with 13 bases between. The CDR3 nucleotides are TGTGCCAGCTCACGACAACAGGCTAGCTCCTATAATTCACCCCTCCACTTT. This codes for CASSRQQASSYNSPLHF.

The V call is TRBV7-2, the J call TRBJ2-7, with a tentative D call TRBD1 (5 bases). V was shortened by 0 bases and J by 2 bases, with 8 bases between the two germline ends. The germline CDR1 and CDR2 sequences are SGHTA and FQGNSA. This CDR3 contains 14 residues. The DNA of the CDR3 is TGTGCCAGCAGCTTAGCGCCAGGGACCTACGAGCAGTACTTC. Residues: CASSLAPGTYEQYF.

The rearrangement links TRBV20-1 to TRBJ2-5; 10 nucleotides line up with TRBD1. From germline, CDR1 is DFQATT and CDR2 SNEGSKA (reference sequence). This CDR3 is built from 14 residues. With 5 bases clipped from V and 4 bases from J, the junction kept 7 bases outside the gene matches. The CDR3 bases are TGCAGTGCTTCGGACAGGGGGGGATCAGAGACCCAGTACTTC. Protein: CSASDRGGSETQYF.

This clonotype was detected only once. The rearrangement links TRBV20-1 to TRBJ2-2; D is perhaps TRBD1 (6 bases). The germline V gene encodes CDR1 DFQATT and CDR2 SNEGSKA (reference sequence). Between the trimmed V and J ends, which lost 5 bases and 6 bases, there was a span of 16 bases. This CDR3 contains 14 residues. DNA of the CDR3: TGCAGTGCTCCTCCGACAGGAAGGTCCGGGGAGCTGTTTTTT. Translation gives CSAPPTGRSGELFF.

This chain connects TRBV7-8 to TRBJ1-5; D is perhaps TRBD1 (6 bases). The germline V gene has CDR1 SGHVS and CDR2 FQNEAQ. V was trimmed by 2 bases and J by 0 bases, leaving 11 bases between them. The CDR3 runs 16 residues. The CDR3: CASSLPGAYSNQPQHF. CDR3 DNA sequence: TGTGCCAGCAGCTTACCAGGGGCTTATAGCAATCAGCCCCAGCATTTT. Supplemented by reference TRBV7-8 and TRBJ1-5, the full variable domain reads GAGVSQSPRYKVAKRGQDVALRCDPISGHVSLFWYQQALGQGPEFLTYFQNEAQLDKSGLPSDRFFAERPEGSVSTLKIQRTQQEDSAVYLCASSLPGAYSNQPQHFGDGTRLSIL.

The chain uses TRBV10-2 and TRBJ2-7, with 10 positions matching TRBD2. The CDR3 has 15 amino acids. Germline CDR1 and CDR2: WSHSY and SAAADI. Trimming took 6 bases from V and 1 from J; bases not matched to a gene: 6. The CDR3 sequence: CASRGWTSGSYEQYF. For the CDR3, the DNA is TGCGCCAGCAGAGGTTGGACTAGCGGTTCCTACGAGCAGTACTTC.

This rearrangement joins TRBV6-4 to TRBJ1-1; perhaps TRBD1 as D (5 bases). CDR1 and CDR2 from the germline V gene are MRHNA and SNTAGT. V lost 10 bases to trimming and J lost 3 bases, with 18 bases between them. The CDR3 has 14 residues. CDR3 nucleotide sequence: TGTGCCACCCCGGGACCGCAAAACGACACTGAAGCTTTCTTT. Residues: CATPGPQNDTEAFF.

The genes are TRBV20-1 and TRBJ1-5; 7 bases align to TRBD1. The CDR3 runs to 14 residues. V gave up 4 bases and J gave up 7 bases; unmatched junction bases: 10. CDR1 is DFQATT, CDR2 SNEGSKA, per germline (reference sequence). CDR3 DNA: TGCAGTGCTAAAGCTGGGCAGGGGGGACAGCCCCAGCATTTT. Residues: CSAKAGQGGQPQHF.

V is TRBV2 and J is TRBJ1-1; tentative D call: TRBD1 (6 bases). The CDR3 sequence is 13 residues long. V was trimmed by 11 bases and J by 5 bases, leaving 18 bases between them. Germline V gene lookup returns CDR1 SNHLY and CDR2 FYNNEI. The chain's CDR3 is CAGAPTGSTEAFF. The CDR3 DNA reads TGTGCCGGAGCCCCCACAGGGAGTACTGAAGCTTTCTTT.

Only a few counts were recorded for this clonotype. This rearrangement joins TRBV20-1 to TRBJ1-1; D ambiguous. Trimming took 5 bases from V and 1 from J, leaving 5 bases between them. CDR3 size: 11 residues. CDR1 and CDR2 from the germline V gene are DFQATT and SNEGSKA (reference sequence). The CDR3 DNA reads as TGCAGTGCTGGTCGGAACACTGAAGCTTTCTTT. Protein sequence: CSAGRNTEAFF.

This clonotype showed up just a few times. The chain is built from TRBV6-1 and TRBJ1-1; D gene unclear. Germline lookup yields CDR1 MNHNS and CDR2 SASEGT. Between the trimmed V and J ends, which lost 6 bases and 6 bases, there was a span of 14 bases. This CDR3 is built from 13 residues. Here the CDR3 reads CASREHSGAEAFF. The CDR3 bases are TGTGCCAGCAGGGAGCACTCAGGCGCTGAAGCTTTCTTT.

This clonotype was observed a handful of times. The rearrangement links TRBV20-1 to TRBJ1-1, with D possibly matching TRBD1 (5 bases). CDR1 is DFQATT and CDR2 is SNEGSKA in the germline V gene (reference sequence). The length of the CDR3 is 13 residues. V lost 6 bases and J lost 1, with 12 bases in between. The CDR3 DNA is TGCAGTGCCAACGGGGGGGGGAACACTGAAGCTTTCTTT. Amino acid sequence: CSANGGGNTEAFF.

This clonotype was detected only a few times. This chain links TRBV7-6 with TRBJ2-7, with a weak D call TRBD1 (6 bases). Germline values: CDR1 SGHVS, CDR2 FNYEAQ. This CDR3 is 15 amino acids long. V lost 5 bases to trimming and J lost 4 bases, with 18 bases between them. The chain's CDR3 is CASSPLGQRGYEQYF. The CDR3 DNA sequence: TGTGCCAGCAGCCCGCTCGGACAGAGAGGTTACGAGCAGTACTTC.

In its sample, this clonotype is medium-sized (0.01 to 0.1%). The V call is TRBV19, the J call TRBJ2-4, with a weak D call TRBD1 (6 bases). The germline gives CDR1 LNHDA, CDR2 SQIVND (reference sequence). This CDR3 contains 16 residues. Trimming left V 3 bases short and J 4 bases short, with 16 bases between. CDR3 residues: CASSIYRAEVKNIQYF. CDR3 in DNA: TGTGCCAGTAGTATCTACAGGGCGGAAGTTAAAAACATTCAGTACTTC.

This clonotype was counted a few times. The rearrangement links TRBV15 to TRBJ1-5; 8 nucleotides match TRBD1. V lost 8 bases and J lost 4; bases outside the gene matches: 4. CDR3 length equals 13 residues. Germline assignment: CDR1 LNHNV and CDR2 YYDKDF (reference sequence). The CDR3 loop is CATPGQENQPQHF. For the CDR3, the DNA is TGTGCCACCCCGGGACAGGAGAATCAGCCCCAGCATTTT. The full variable domain, with the rest looked up from reference TRBV15 and TRBJ1-5, is DAMVIQNPRYQVTQFGKPVTLSCSQTLNHNVMYWYQQKSSQAPKLLFHYYDKDFNNEADTPDNFQSRRPNTSFCFLDIRSPGLGDTAMYLCATPGQENQPQHFGDGTRLSIL.

This sequence joins TRBV9 and TRBJ1-5; 7 positions agree with TRBD1. Trimming at V came to 2 bases and at J to 5 bases, leaving 4 bases not matched to a gene. CDR3 length equals 14 residues. The germline gives CDR1 SGDLS, CDR2 YYNGEE. CDR3 nucleotide sequence: TGTGCCAGCAGCGTGGGGACAGTCCATCAGCCCCAGCATTTT. Translating gives CASSVGTVHQPQHF.

The chain recombines TRBV20-1 with TRBJ2-5; 10 bases agree with TRBD2. Germline V gene sequence: CDR1 DFQATT, CDR2 SNEGSKA (reference sequence). The CDR3 spans 14 residues. V lost 1 base, J lost 5 bases, and 4 bases stayed unmatched. In DNA, the CDR3 is TGCAGTGCTAGAGCCGGGACTAGCGACGAGACCCAGTACTTC. Protein sequence: CSARAGTSDETQYF.

The V gene is TRBV6-5, the J gene TRBJ1-1, with 10 nucleotides matching TRBD1. The CDR3 length is 17 residues. Trimming cost V 2 bases and J 3 bases; bases outside gene matches: 9. Germline loops: CDR1 MNHEY, CDR2 SVGAGI. Written as DNA, the CDR3 is TGTGCCAGCAGTTACGGCGGGACAGGGGAATTTCACACTGAAGCTTTCTTT. This gives the protein CASSYGGTGEFHTEAFF.